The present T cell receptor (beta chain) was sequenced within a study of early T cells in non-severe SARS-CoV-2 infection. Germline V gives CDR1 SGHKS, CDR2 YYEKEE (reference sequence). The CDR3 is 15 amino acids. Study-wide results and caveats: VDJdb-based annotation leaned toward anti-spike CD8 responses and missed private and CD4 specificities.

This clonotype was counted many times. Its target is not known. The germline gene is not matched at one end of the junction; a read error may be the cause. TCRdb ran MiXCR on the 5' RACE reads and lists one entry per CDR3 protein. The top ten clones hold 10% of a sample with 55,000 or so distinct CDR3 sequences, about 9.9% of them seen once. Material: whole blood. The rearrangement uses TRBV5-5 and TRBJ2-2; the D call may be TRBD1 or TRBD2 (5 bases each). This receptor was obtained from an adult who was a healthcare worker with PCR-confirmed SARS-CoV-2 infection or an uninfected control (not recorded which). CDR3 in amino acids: CASSFAGRNTGELFF. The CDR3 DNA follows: TGTGCCAGCAGCTTTGCAGGGAGAAACACCGGGGAGCTTTTTTTT.